The T cell receptor (beta chain) under discussion was sequenced for a study of OX40 agonist ivuxolimab in advanced cancers. Study background: Patients were given ivuxolimab, an antibody that agonizes OX40 (CD134).

On this clone itself: The antigen is undetermined.

General study points: With doses of 0.1-3.0 mg/kg, partial responders showed among the lowest clonal expansion.

Using immunoSEQ multiplex PCR, the repertoire was profiled, and TCRdb retains in-frame clones only, with some absent. The sample lists tens of thousands of clones; about 82% were seen once. The CDR3 sequence is 13 residues long. Trimming pared 3 bases from V and 5 bases from J, leaving 11 bases between. CDR1 and CDR2 from the germline V gene are KGHSH and LQKENI. Sequencing used CD4+ or CD8+ T cells sorted from blood, obtained in a trial of the OX40 agonist ivuxolimab. The sequence was collected from an adult with an advanced solid tumor such as melanoma, head and neck, liver or kidney cancer. This chain uses TRBV18 with TRBJ2-7; D assignment may be TRBD1 or TRBD2 (6 bases each). The CDR3 DNA is TGTGCCAGCTCACCGTACGGGGGCGACGAGCAGTACTTC. Protein: CASSPYGGDEQYF. The whole variable domain, filled in from reference TRBV18 and TRBJ2-7, reads NAGVMQNPRHLVRRRGQEARLRCSPMKGHSHVYWYRQLPEEGLKFMVYLQKENIIDESGMPKERFSAEFPKEGPSILRIQQVVRGDSAAYFCASSPYGGDEQYFGPGTRLTVT.